A single sample is the source of the 29 T cell receptor beta chains below, sequenced in a study of cytomegalovirus exposure and HLA in healthy donors. Vbeta (60) and Jbeta (13) primers were used in the PCR. Using immunoSEQ multiplex PCR, the repertoire was profiled, and TCRdb retains in-frame clones only, with some absent. The data contain 150,000 to 200,000 clones, 75% to 90% of them seen just once; the ten biggest clones take up less than 7%. The sequenced sample consisted of PBMCs. These receptors were collected from a man between 40 and 49 years old in good health and CMV-seropositive.

The chain carries TRBV7-2 and TRBJ2-1; 8 nucleotides agree with TRBD1. V was clipped by 4 bases and J by 8 bases; unmatched bases: 4. Germline lookup yields CDR1 SGHTA and CDR2 FQGNSA. This CDR3 has 13 residues. Here the CDR3 reads CASSSGTGDEQFF. The DNA for the CDR3 is TGTGCCAGCAGCTCCGGGACAGGAGATGAGCAGTTCTTC.

The chain links TRBV19 to TRBJ1-3; D is perhaps TRBD1 (5 bases). Germline CDR1 reads LNHDA; CDR2 reads SQIVND (reference sequence). V gave up 1 base and J gave up 0 bases, with 13 bases separating them. This CDR3 spans 17 amino acids. The CDR3 DNA reads TGTGCCAGTAGTATAGGTCAGGGCAGGAGCTCTGGAAACACCATATATTTT. As protein: CASSIGQGRSSGNTIYF. Based on the CDR3 plus reference TRBV19 and TRBJ1-3, the full variable domain is DGGITQSPKYLFRKEGQNVTLSCEQNLNHDAMYWYRQDPGQGLRLIYYSQIVNDFQKGDIAEGYSVSREKKESFPLTVTSAQKNPTAFYLCASSIGQGRSSGNTIYFGEGSWLTVV.

This clone was observed once. This chain uses TRBV11-2 with TRBJ2-5; 14 nucleotides match TRBD2. V was clipped by 3 bases and J by 6 bases; unmatched bases: 9. This CDR3 contains 17 residues. Germline V CDR1 and CDR2: SGHAT, FQNNGV. The DNA for the CDR3 is TGTGCCAGCAGCTTCGGACTAGCGGGGGGCCCGGGTAAGACCCAGTACTTC. Translating gives CASSFGLAGGPGKTQYF.

Remarks on this clone: The junction departs from the called germline gene at one end, perhaps through a read error. V is TRBV25-1 and J is TRBJ2-1, with 7 nucleotides matching TRBD2. CDR3 length equals 15 residues. Germline V gene lookup returns CDR1 MGHDK and CDR2 SYGVNS. CDR3 sequence (DNA): TGTGCCAGCGGTGAGGGCGGGGGTCGTTACAATGAGCAGTTCTTC. Protein sequence: CASGEGGGRYNEQFF.

This chain connects TRBV19 to TRBJ2-3; D remains ambiguous. The CDR3 is 13 residues long. Trimming stripped 5 bases from V and 6 bases from J, with 12 bases between. Germline V gene sequence: CDR1 LNHDA, CDR2 SQIVND (reference sequence). As DNA, the CDR3 is TGTGCCAGTAGTCTTAGACCAGGCGATACGCAGTATTTT. Translating it yields CASSLRPGDTQYF.

The CDR3 nucleotides are TGTGCCAGCAGTTCAACCTCAGGGGGACGGACCCATGTTTACAATGAGCAGTTCTTC. Amino acids: CASSSTSGGRTHVYNEQFF. The rearrangement links TRBV5-6 to TRBJ2-1, with TRBD1 matching over 7 bases. Germline V gives CDR1 SGHDT, CDR2 YYEEEE. With V trimmed by 5 bases and J by 4 bases, 21 bases remained unmatched. The CDR3 has 19 amino acids. The full variable domain, its missing parts supplied by reference TRBV5-6 and TRBJ2-1, is DAGVTQSPTHLIKTRGQQVTLRCSPKSGHDTVSWYQQALGQGPQFIFQYYEEEERQRGNFPDRFSGHQFPNYSSELNVNALLLGDSALYLCASSSTSGGRTHVYNEQFFGPGTRLTVL.

The chain combines TRBV10-3 with TRBJ1-5, with TRBD1 matching 7 bases. CDR3 length equals 14 residues. Looked up from germline, CDR1 is ENHRY and CDR2 is SYGVKD. Unmatched junction bases numbered 4, after V lost 3 bases and J lost 5 bases. CDR3 sequence (DNA): TGTGCCATCAGTGAAAGGACAGGTTATCAGCCCCAGCATTTT. This translates into CAISERTGYQPQHF.

J is TRBJ1-5 and V is TRBV11-2; a possible D gene is TRBD1 (5 bases). The V end lost 0 bases, the J end lost 6 bases, and 6 bases lay between the germline ends. This CDR3 has 13 amino acids. Germline V gives CDR1 SGHAT, CDR2 FQNNGV. The DNA of the CDR3 is TGTGCCAGCAGCTTAGAAGGGGCTCAGCCCCAGCATTTT. Translating it yields CASSLEGAQPQHF.

The J gene is TRBJ1-4, the V gene TRBV6-5; 8 nucleotides align to TRBD1. CDR3 length: 12 amino acids. Looked up from germline, CDR1 is MNHEY and CDR2 is SVGAGI. Trimming cost V 4 bases and J 12 bases; bases outside gene matches: 4. The CDR3 DNA is TGTGCCAGCAGTTTGGGACAGGCGGAACTGTTTTTT. Amino acids: CASSLGQAELFF.

This clone turned up a few times. This chain connects TRBV7-2 to TRBJ1-3; D gene ambiguous. This CDR3 is built from 13 residues. V lost 5 bases to trimming and J lost 9 bases, with 14 bases between them. CDR1 is SGHTA and CDR2 is FQGNSA in the germline V gene. The CDR3 is CASSVQLGGTIYF. CDR3 DNA sequence: TGTGCCAGCAGCGTACAGCTGGGAGGCACCATATATTTT.

CDR3 nucleotides: TGTGCCAGCAGTGAATTGGTAGGGGGTATGAACACTGAAGCTTTCTTT. It is translated as CASSELVGGMNTEAFF. The chain recombines TRBV25-1 with TRBJ1-1, with D possibly matching TRBD1 (6 bases). The CDR3 length is 16 residues. The germline V gene encodes CDR1 MGHDK and CDR2 SYGVNS. V lost 1 base to trimming and J lost 0 bases, with 12 bases between them.

This rearrangement joins TRBV9 to TRBJ1-3; the D gene is possibly TRBD1 (6 bases). This CDR3 contains 14 residues. Trimming stripped 3 bases from V and 2 bases from J, with 9 bases between. Germline V lookup: CDR1 SGDLS, CDR2 YYNGEE. The CDR3 DNA is TGTGCCAGCAGCGCTCGGGACACTGGAAACACCATATATTTT. Translating gives CASSARDTGNTIYF.

This clone showed up just once. V is TRBV9 and J is TRBJ2-3; 10 bases agree with TRBD1. Germline V gene sequence: CDR1 SGDLS, CDR2 YYNGEE. The CDR3 runs 16 residues. The J segment lost 4 bases and the V segment lost 3 bases, leaving 8 bases of the junction unmatched. This CDR3 is CASSAQSGTGADTQYF. As DNA, the CDR3 is TGTGCCAGCAGCGCCCAGAGTGGGACAGGGGCAGATACGCAGTATTTT.

The chain joins TRBV28 to TRBJ1-4, with D possibly TRBD1 on 6 matching bases. The V gene lost 3 bases and the J gene lost 4 bases, with 12 bases spanning the gap. Germline CDR1 and CDR2: MDHEN and SYDVKM. This CDR3 has 15 residues. The CDR3 sequence is CASSFDRRLNEKLFF. DNA for the CDR3: TGTGCCAGCAGTTTTGACAGGCGACTTAATGAAAAACTGTTTTTT.

The chain couples TRBV7-8 to TRBJ1-5; possibly TRBD1 for D (6 bases). The CDR3 has 18 residues. V was shortened by 1 base and J by 0 bases, with 16 bases between the two germline ends. The germline V gene has CDR1 SGHVS and CDR2 FQNEAQ. CDR3 sequence reads: CASSLESRGFDSNQPQHF. The CDR3 nucleotides are TGTGCCAGCAGCTTAGAATCCAGGGGATTTGATAGCAATCAGCCCCAGCATTTT.

V is TRBV27 and J is TRBJ1-2; 9 bases are a match to TRBD1. The CDR3 length is 13 residues. Trimming took 7 bases from V and 8 from J; bases not matched to a gene: 8. CDR1 and CDR2 from the germline V gene are MNHEY and SMNVEV (reference sequence). CDR3 protein: CASTQQGARGYTF. The CDR3 DNA reads TGTGCCAGCACCCAACAGGGGGCGCGGGGCTACACCTTC.

This clone has a handful of counts. The chain combines TRBV9 with TRBJ1-1, with TRBD1 matching over 8 bases. With V trimmed by 4 bases and J by 1 base, 6 bases remained unmatched. The CDR3 totals 15 residues. Per the germline V gene, CDR1 is SGDLS and CDR2 is YYNGEE. The CDR3 spells CASSMDRVGNTEAFF. CDR3 DNA sequence: TGTGCCAGCAGCATGGACAGGGTGGGGAACACTGAAGCTTTCTTT.

The rearrangement links TRBV6-5 to TRBJ2-7; 9 positions match TRBD1. CDR1 MNHEY and CDR2 SVGAGI come from the germline V gene. The V segment lost 6 bases and the J segment 3 bases; nucleotides outside the gene matches: 9. The CDR3 is 15 residues long. DNA for the CDR3: TGTGCCAGCAGACCTACAGGGGGCATCCGCTACGAGCAGTACTTC. Its protein product is CASRPTGGIRYEQYF.

V is TRBV7-2 and J is TRBJ1-1; TRBD1 matches at 12 bases. This CDR3 has 13 amino acids. Germline trimming cut 0 bases from V and 12 bases from J; bases unmatched to any gene: 2. Germline CDR1 reads SGHTA; CDR2 reads FQGNSA. CDR3 in amino acids: CASSLARDRGPFF. CDR3 bases: TGTGCCAGCAGCTTAGCTCGGGACAGGGGGCCTTTCTTT.

The chain employs TRBV7-6 and TRBJ2-1, with 9 bases identical to TRBD2. The CDR3 contains 16 residues. Trimming took 5 bases from V and 5 from J; bases not matched to a gene: 10. Looked up from germline, CDR1 is SGHVS and CDR2 is FNYEAQ. The CDR3 nucleotides are TGTGCCAGCAGCCCATTGGGGGCGGGGGGGAACAATGAGCAGTTCTTC. Encoded protein: CASSPLGAGGNNEQFF.

This clone showed up just a few times. The V gene is TRBV4-3, the J gene TRBJ1-4, with D unresolved. Germline V gene lookup returns CDR1 LGHNA and CDR2 YSLEER. V was clipped by 0 bases and J by 7 bases, with 9 bases between them. This CDR3 region has 14 residues. CDR3 DNA sequence: TGCGCCAGCAGCCAAGATCGAGGGATTGAAAAACTGTTTTTT. It yields the protein CASSQDRGIEKLFF.

V is TRBV7-6 and J is TRBJ2-3, with a weak D call TRBD1 (5 bases). Germline values: CDR1 SGHVS, CDR2 FNYEAQ. CDR3 length: 13 amino acids. Between the trimmed V and J ends, which lost 5 bases and 2 bases, there was a span of 8 bases. DNA for the CDR3: TGTGCCAGCAGCGGGGCTGACACAGATACGCAGTATTTT. The encoded protein is CASSGADTDTQYF.

This chain uses TRBV19 with TRBJ1-5, with D uncertain. The germline gives CDR1 LNHDA, CDR2 SQIVND (reference sequence). The CDR3 loop spans 13 amino acids. V was trimmed by 1 base and J by 5 bases, leaving 6 bases between them. As DNA, the CDR3 is TGTGCCAGTAGTATAGCCGGGGATCAGCCCCAGCATTTT. Translating it yields CASSIAGDQPQHF.

The chain recombines TRBV15 with TRBJ2-7, with 10 bases identical to TRBD2. This CDR3 comprises 16 residues. J gave up 2 bases and V 4 bases, and 8 bases lay outside the gene matches. Germline V CDR1 and CDR2: LNHNV, YYDKDF (reference sequence). The CDR3 bases are TGTGCCACCAGCAATCTTTTAAGCGGGGGGGCCTACGAGCAGTACTTC. Protein: CATSNLLSGGAYEQYF.

The J gene is TRBJ1-5, the V gene TRBV19; D may be TRBD1 (5 bases). The CDR3 covers 16 residues. The V and J ends lost 6 bases and 4 bases respectively, with 19 bases between them. Per the germline V gene, CDR1 is LNHDA and CDR2 is SQIVND (reference sequence). CDR3 protein: CASSNLRDSENQPQHF. CDR3 sequence (DNA): TGTGCCAGTAGCAATCTCAGGGATAGTGAGAATCAGCCCCAGCATTTT.

The chain is built from TRBV19 and TRBJ2-7, with TRBD1 matching over 7 bases. Germline values: CDR1 LNHDA, CDR2 SQIVND (reference sequence). The V segment lost 7 bases and the J segment 4 bases; nucleotides outside the gene matches: 4. The CDR3 has 12 amino acids. The CDR3 is CASKIQGYEQYF. CDR3 in DNA: TGTGCCAGTAAGATACAGGGGTACGAGCAGTACTTC.

The rearrangement joins TRBV18 to TRBJ2-5; 8 nucleotides line up with TRBD1. In germline, CDR1 is KGHSH, CDR2 LQKENI. The junction had 10 bases not matched to a gene; V was cut back by 3 bases and J by 4 bases. The CDR3 length is 16 residues. CDR3 sequence (DNA): TGTGCCAGCTCACCGACTCTGGACAGGGCTAGAGAGACCCAGTACTTC. Translating gives CASSPTLDRARETQYF.

The V gene is TRBV10-2, the J gene TRBJ2-5; a possible D gene is TRBD1 (5 bases). Deletions cut 7 bases from V and 5 bases from J, with 17 bases between. Looked up from germline, CDR1 is WSHSY and CDR2 is SAAADI. The CDR3 extends over 14 amino acids. The DNA of the CDR3 is TGCGCCAGCACGGACATGACGGTATGGGAGACCCAGTACTTC. Protein sequence: CASTDMTVWETQYF.

This rearrangement joins TRBV15 to TRBJ2-3; D unresolved. The CDR3 spans 12 residues. V lost 2 bases and J lost 10, with 10 bases in between. Germline values: CDR1 LNHNV, CDR2 YYDKDF (reference sequence). CDR3: CATSRFREPQYF. The CDR3, as DNA: TGTGCCACCAGCAGATTCCGCGAACCGCAGTATTTT.